A selection of T cell receptor beta chains follows, all from one sample in a study of shared clonotypes between healthy human individuals. Some clones are missing from TCRdb's copy, which holds only in-frame ones; the method was immunoSEQ multiplex PCR. The sample lists roughly 1 million clones, under 80% occurring once. The sample comprised memory CD4+ T cells sorted from blood. Source of these receptors: a man aged 18-30 years in good health. The CDR3 runs from the conserved cysteine through the conserved F or W. Fields, in order: clone size, V gene, CDR3 length, J gene, D gene, CDR3 DNA, CDR3 protein. The D gene is left open where the match is weak. Expanded clones are given a class, and other clones once, few, many or no size at all.

>NA|TRBV11-2|14|TRBJ2-7|NA
TGTGCCAGCAGCCCGAATCAGGGGCCCTACGAGCAGTACTTC
CASSPNQGPYEQYF
>once|TRBV25-1|13|TRBJ2-7|NA
TGTGCCAGCATCCCCTGGGAGAGCTACGAGCAGTACTTC
CASIPWESYEQYF
>NA|TRBV6-1|14|TRBJ1-5|NA
TGTGCCAGCATCCGGGACGGAGGGGTTCAGCCCCAGCATTTT
CASIRDGGVQPQHF
>NA|TRBV10-2|13|TRBJ2-2|TRBD1
TGCGCCAGTGGGACAGGGAACACCGGGGAGCTGTTTTTT
CASGTGNTGELFF
>few|TRBV5-4|14|TRBJ2-2|NA
TGTGCCAGCAGCCGTTTCGAACTCACCGGGGAGCTGTTTTTT
CASSRFELTGELFF
>NA|TRBV5-8|15|TRBJ2-5|TRBD2
TGTGCCAGCAGCTTGAGCGGGCGGGAGCAAGAGACCCAGTACTTC
CASSLSGREQETQYF
>many|TRBV28|17|TRBJ1-1|TRBD1
TGTGCCAGCAGTCTTGGGACAGGGGGCTCTGGGAACACTGAAGCTTTCTTT
CASSLGTGGSGNTEAFF
>NA|TRBV7-2|15|TRBJ2-6|NA
TGTGCCAGCAGCTTAAAGATCCCCGGGGCCAACGTCCTGACTTTC
CASSLKIPGANVLTF
>NA|TRBV5-6|15|TRBJ2-5|NA
TGTGCCAGCAGCCTCGTGGGGCGGATTACAGAAGCCGGTAACTTC
CASSLVGRITEAGNF
>NA|TRBV30|16|TRBJ2-4|NA
TGTGCCTGGAGTGTACCCGGGACCCTAGCCAAAAACATTCAGTACTTC
CAWSVPGTLAKNIQYF
>NA|TRBV29-1|15|TRBJ2-1|NA
TGCAGCGTTGAGATCGACAGCGGGCTTTACAATGAGCAGTTCTTC
CSVEIDSGLYNEQFF
>NA|TRBV6-5|15|TRBJ2-5|TRBD2
TGTGCCAGCAGTTACTCTGGGACTAGACAAGAGACCCAGTACTTC
CASSYSGTRQETQYF
>few|TRBV7-9|15|TRBJ1-1|TRBD1
TGTGCCAGCAGCTCTAACAGGGGGGTGAACACTGAAGCTTTCTTT
CASSSNRGVNTEAFF
>NA|TRBV4-1|17|TRBJ1-4|TRBD1
TGCGCCAGCAGCCAGAACTCAGGGACAGGGACGGGTGAAAAACTGTTTTTT
CASSQNSGTGTGEKLFF
>NA|TRBV5-4|12|TRBJ2-2|NA
TGTGCCAGCAGCTTGGTCGCCGGGGAGCTGTTTTTT
CASSLVAGELFF
>once|TRBV19|15|TRBJ1-2|TRBD1
TGTGCCAGTAGTTCGGGACAGGGGGCGAGCTATGGCTACACCTTC
CASSSGQGASYGYTF
>NA|TRBV10-3|17|TRBJ2-3|TRBD2
TGTGCCATCAGTGAGATATTCCCTAGCGGGAGTCCGTATACGCAGTATTTT
CAISEIFPSGSPYTQYF
>few|TRBV27|13|TRBJ2-1|NA
TGTGCCAGCACGAGGCAGGGAGGAAATGAGCAGTTCTTC
CASTRQGGNEQFF
>NA|TRBV2|15|TRBJ2-1|NA
TGTGCCAGCGGAGGCGAAGGGGGCAACCGCGGGAGCCTGTTCTTC
CASGGEGGNRGSLFF
>NA|TRBV11-2|15|TRBJ2-2|TRBD2
TGTGCCAGCAGCCCTTTGGGGGGGGGCACCGGGGAGCTGTTTTTT
CASSPLGGGTGELFF
>NA|TRBV7-6|14|TRBJ2-7|NA
TGTGCCAGCAGCTTGAGACTTAACTCCTACGAGCAGTACTTC
CASSLRLNSYEQYF
>few|TRBV28|13|TRBJ2-5|NA
TGTGCCAGCAGTTTAACAGGGAAAGAGACCCAGTACTTC
CASSLTGKETQYF
>NA|TRBV19|16|TRBJ1-3|NA
TGTGCCAGTAGTGGGGGACTTTTCCGCTCTGGAAACACCATATATTTT
CASSGGLFRSGNTIYF
>NA|TRBV6-6|13|TRBJ2-7|NA
TGTGCCAGCAACTCCCCATCGGGGTTCGAGCAGTACTTC
CASNSPSGFEQYF
>NA|TRBV15|14|TRBJ1-5|NA
TGTGCCACCAGCAGTTTGACGGGAAATCAGCCCCAGCATTTT
CATSSLTGNQPQHF
>NA|TRBV10-3|16|TRBJ2-7|NA
TGTGCCATCAGTGAGTCGGGGCTGACTAGCTCCTACGAGCAGTACTTC
CAISESGLTSSYEQYF
>few|TRBV18|13|TRBJ2-5|TRBD2
TGTGCCAGCTCACCGGGACTAGCGGAGACCCAGTACTTC
CASSPGLAETQYF
>NA|TRBV6-4|17|TRBJ2-1|NA
TGTGCCAGCAGTGATAGGGGGGCTTTTAGCTCCTACAATGAGCAGTTCTTC
CASSDRGAFSSYNEQFF
>NA|TRBV9|15|TRBJ1-3|NA
TGTGCCAGCAGCGCGACAGTTTTCTCTGGAAACACCATATATTTT
CASSATVFSGNTIYF
>NA|TRBV6-6|14|TRBJ1-2|TRBD1
TGTGCCAGCAGCCCTGGGACAGTTGTCTGGGGCTACACCTTC
CASSPGTVVWGYTF
>NA|TRBV25-1|15|TRBJ1-3|TRBD1
TGTGCCAGCAGTGAAGGAGGGGGCCCTGGAAACACCATATATTTT
CASSEGGGPGNTIYF
>NA|TRBV7-2|12|TRBJ1-3|NA
TGTGCCAGCAGCTTAAGCGGGATCGTCCTAATTTTT
CASSLSGIVLIF
>NA|TRBV5-4|17|TRBJ2-7|NA
TGTGCCAGCAGCTCTTATTCGGCTCAGGTGAGCTCCTACGAGCAGTACTTC
CASSSYSAQVSSYEQYF
>NA|TRBV5-4|15|TRBJ1-2|NA
TGTGCCAGCAGCTTGGACCAGGGCAGTAACTATGGCTACACCTTC
CASSLDQGSNYGYTF
>NA|TRBV20-1|11|TRBJ2-2|NA
TGCAGTGCTAGAAAGACCGGGGAGCTGTTTTTT
CSARKTGELFF
>NA|TRBV6-1|14|TRBJ1-2|TRBD1
TGTGCCAGCACCTCGGGACAGGGGTACTATGGCTACACCTTC
CASTSGQGYYGYTF
>NA|TRBV5-1|15|TRBJ2-1|NA
TGCGCCAGCACCAAAACCACTAGTTCATACAATGAGCAGTTCTTC
CASTKTTSSYNEQFF
>NA|TRBV5-1|14|TRBJ2-7|TRBD1
TGCGCCAGCAGCCTTGGGACAGGGGAAACAAACCAGTACTTC
CASSLGTGETNQYF
>NA|TRBV28|15|TRBJ2-7|NA
TGTGCCAGCAGTTTTATCTCCGGGACCTCTTGGGAGCAGTACTTC
CASSFISGTSWEQYF
>NA|TRBV5-4|13|TRBJ2-7|NA
TGTGCCTACCATTGGGCATCCAGGTACGAGCAGTACTTC
CAYHWASRYEQYF
>NA|TRBV5-1|13|TRBJ1-2|NA
TGCGCCAGCAGCTTTAGGGTTAACTATGGCTACACCTTC
CASSFRVNYGYTF
>NA|TRBV10-3|13|TRBJ1-5|NA
TGTGCCATCAAGGCAGACGGTAATCAGCCCCAGCATTTT
CAIKADGNQPQHF
>NA|TRBV7-9|14|TRBJ2-1|NA
TGTGCCAGCAGCATGTCGCAGGTTGTCAATGAGCAGTTCTTC
CASSMSQVVNEQFF
>NA|TRBV18|18|TRBJ1-1|NA
TGTGCCAGCTCCTCGACGCTGGGGCATAGGGAAGGGAGCACTGAAGCTTTCTTT
CASSSTLGHREGSTEAFF
>few|TRBV2|16|TRBJ1-5|NA
TGTGCCAGCAGTGAAGCCCGGGAGGTTCGCAATCAGCCCCAGCATTTT
CASSEAREVRNQPQHF
>NA|TRBV30|12|TRBJ2-7|NA
TGTGCCTGGAGTGTGGGCCGGGGCGAGCAGTACTTC
CAWSVGRGEQYF